The TCR beta chain described here comes from a study of technical replicates of blood from a few donors. Method: immunoSEQ multiplex PCR; TCRdb's copy keeps in-frame clones and lacks some. The sample records 40,000 to 60,000 clones, 92% being singletons. This CDR3 comprises 13 residues. The V end lost 8 bases, the J end lost 8 bases, and 13 bases lay between the germline ends. CDR1 is MNHNY, CDR2 SVGAGI, per germline (reference sequence). This clonotype was sampled from a human donor in good health. Some clones in this sample may be carry-over from other donors' samples. The sequenced sample consisted of PBMCs. The chain combines TRBV6-6 with TRBJ1-6; D is possibly TRBD1 (5 bases). The CDR3, as DNA: TGTGCCAGCGGACGGGGGATATATTCACCCCTCCACTTT. Amino acid sequence: CASGRGIYSPLHF.